This T cell receptor beta chain was captured in a study of T cell repertoires in cytomegalovirus infection. This clonotype was detected ten times or more. Its target is unknown. TCRdb called the reads again in MiXCR, with one record for every CDR3 protein. The repertoire holds about 480,000 distinct CDR3 sequences, with 33% as singletons. The TCR sequence derives from a human donor in good health (CMV status not recorded). Some clones in this sample may be carry-over from other donors' samples. The input for sequencing was cultured PBMCs, taken from culture after CMV antigen stimulation.

The CDR3 loop is CASSLFAREGSGTQYF. The CDR3 bases are TGTGCCAGCAGCTTATTTGCGCGGGAGGGCAGTGGTACGCAGTATTTT. This chain joins TRBV7-2 and TRBJ2-3, with 9 bases matching TRBD2. Germline V gene lookup returns CDR1 SGHTA and CDR2 FQGNSA. CDR3 length equals 16 residues. With 2 bases clipped from V and 8 bases from J, the junction kept 11 bases outside the gene matches.